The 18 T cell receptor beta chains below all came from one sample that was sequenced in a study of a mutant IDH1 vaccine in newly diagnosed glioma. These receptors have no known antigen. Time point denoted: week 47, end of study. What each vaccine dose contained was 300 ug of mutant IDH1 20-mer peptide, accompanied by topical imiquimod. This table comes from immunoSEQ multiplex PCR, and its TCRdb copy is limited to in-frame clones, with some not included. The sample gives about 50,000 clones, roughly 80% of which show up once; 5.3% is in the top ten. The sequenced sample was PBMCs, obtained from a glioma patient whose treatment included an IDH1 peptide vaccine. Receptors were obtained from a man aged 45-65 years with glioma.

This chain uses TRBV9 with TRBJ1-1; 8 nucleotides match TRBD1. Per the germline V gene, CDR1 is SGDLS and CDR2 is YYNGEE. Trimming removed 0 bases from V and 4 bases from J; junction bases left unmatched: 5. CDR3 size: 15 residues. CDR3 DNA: TGTGCCAGCAGCGTAGTGGACAGGGTAATCACTGAAGCTTTCTTT. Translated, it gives CASSVVDRVITEAFF. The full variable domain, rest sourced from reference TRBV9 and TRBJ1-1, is DSGVTQTPKHLITATGQRVTLRCSPRSGDLSVYWYQQSLDQGLQFLIQYYNGEERAKGNILERFSAQQFPDLHSELNLSSLELGDSALYFCASSVVDRVITEAFFGQGTRLTVV.

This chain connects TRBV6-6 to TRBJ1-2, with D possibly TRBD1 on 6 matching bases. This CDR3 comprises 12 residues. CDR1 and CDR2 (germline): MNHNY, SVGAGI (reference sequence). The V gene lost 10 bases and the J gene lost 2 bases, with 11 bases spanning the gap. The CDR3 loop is CATTGTNYGYTF. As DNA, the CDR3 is TGTGCCACCACAGGGACCAACTATGGCTACACCTTC.

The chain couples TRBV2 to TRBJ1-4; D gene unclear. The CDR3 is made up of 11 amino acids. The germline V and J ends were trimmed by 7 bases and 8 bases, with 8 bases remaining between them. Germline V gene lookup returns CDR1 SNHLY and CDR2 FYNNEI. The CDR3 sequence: CASTSEEKLFF. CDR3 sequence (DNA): TGTGCCAGCACCTCGGAAGAAAAACTGTTTTTT.

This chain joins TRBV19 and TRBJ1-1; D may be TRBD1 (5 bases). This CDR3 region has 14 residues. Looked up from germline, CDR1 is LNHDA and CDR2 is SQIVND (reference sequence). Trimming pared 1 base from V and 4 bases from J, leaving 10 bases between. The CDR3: CASSIVGGATEAFF. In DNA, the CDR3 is TGTGCCAGTAGTATAGTGGGGGGTGCCACTGAAGCTTTCTTT. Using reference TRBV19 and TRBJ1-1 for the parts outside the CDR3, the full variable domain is DGGITQSPKYLFRKEGQNVTLSCEQNLNHDAMYWYRQDPGQGLRLIYYSQIVNDFQKGDIAEGYSVSREKKESFPLTVTSAQKNPTAFYLCASSIVGGATEAFFGQGTRLTVV.

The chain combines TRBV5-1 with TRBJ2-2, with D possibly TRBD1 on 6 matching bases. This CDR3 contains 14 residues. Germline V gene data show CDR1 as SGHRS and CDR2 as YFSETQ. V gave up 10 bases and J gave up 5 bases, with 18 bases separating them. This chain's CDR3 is CASAPGDGTGELFF. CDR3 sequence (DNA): TGCGCCTCCGCCCCAGGGGACGGGACCGGGGAGCTGTTTTTT.

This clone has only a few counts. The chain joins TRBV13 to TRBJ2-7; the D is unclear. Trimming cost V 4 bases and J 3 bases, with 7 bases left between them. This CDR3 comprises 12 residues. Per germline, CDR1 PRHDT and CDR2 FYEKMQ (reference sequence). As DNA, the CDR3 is TGTGCCAGCAGCTCCTCATACTACGAGCAGTACTTC. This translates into CASSSSYYEQYF.

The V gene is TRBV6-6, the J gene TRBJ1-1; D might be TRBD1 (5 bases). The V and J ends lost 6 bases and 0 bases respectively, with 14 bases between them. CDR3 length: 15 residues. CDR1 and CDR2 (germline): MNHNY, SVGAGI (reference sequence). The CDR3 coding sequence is TGTGCCAGCAGCCTCGAGGGGCGCTTGAACACTGAAGCTTTCTTT. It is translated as CASSLEGRLNTEAFF.

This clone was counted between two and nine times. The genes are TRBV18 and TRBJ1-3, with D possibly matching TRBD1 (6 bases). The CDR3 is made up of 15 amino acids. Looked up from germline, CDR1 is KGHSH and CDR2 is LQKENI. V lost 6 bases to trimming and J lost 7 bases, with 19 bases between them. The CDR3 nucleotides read TGTGCCAGCTCTCGAGAACAGGGAATACAGAACACCATATATTTT. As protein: CASSREQGIQNTIYF.

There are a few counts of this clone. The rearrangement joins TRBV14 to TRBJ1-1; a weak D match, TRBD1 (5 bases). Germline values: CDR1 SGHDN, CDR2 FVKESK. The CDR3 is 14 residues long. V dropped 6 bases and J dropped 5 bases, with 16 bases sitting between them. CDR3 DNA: TGTGCCAGCAGACCAGACAGCAAGGGGACTGAAGCTTTCTTT. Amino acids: CASRPDSKGTEAFF.

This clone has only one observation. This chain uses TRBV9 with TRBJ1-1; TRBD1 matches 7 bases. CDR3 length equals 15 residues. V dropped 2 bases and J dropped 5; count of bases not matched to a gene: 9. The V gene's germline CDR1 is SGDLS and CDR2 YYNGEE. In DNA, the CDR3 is TGTGCCAGCAGCGTCACCCTGACAGGGCGTACTGAAGCTTTCTTT. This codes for CASSVTLTGRTEAFF.

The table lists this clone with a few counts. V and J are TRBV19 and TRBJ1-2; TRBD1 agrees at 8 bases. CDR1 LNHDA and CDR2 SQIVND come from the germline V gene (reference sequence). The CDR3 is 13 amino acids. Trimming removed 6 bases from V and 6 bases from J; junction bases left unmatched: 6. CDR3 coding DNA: TGTGCCAGTAGGTTCACAGGGGGGGATGGCTACACCTTC. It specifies CASRFTGGDGYTF.

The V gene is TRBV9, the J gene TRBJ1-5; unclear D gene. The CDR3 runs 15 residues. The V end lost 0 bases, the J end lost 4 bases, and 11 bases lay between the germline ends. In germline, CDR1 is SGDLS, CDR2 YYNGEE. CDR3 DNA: TGTGCCAGCAGCGTAGGGTCGGCAGCAAATCAGCCCCAGCATTTT. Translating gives CASSVGSAANQPQHF.

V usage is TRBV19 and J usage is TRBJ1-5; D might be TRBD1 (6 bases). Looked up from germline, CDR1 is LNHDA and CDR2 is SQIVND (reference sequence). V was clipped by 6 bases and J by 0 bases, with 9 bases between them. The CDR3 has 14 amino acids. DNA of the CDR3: TGTGCCAGTAGGCAGGGACATAGCAATCAGCCCCAGCATTTT. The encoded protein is CASRQGHSNQPQHF.

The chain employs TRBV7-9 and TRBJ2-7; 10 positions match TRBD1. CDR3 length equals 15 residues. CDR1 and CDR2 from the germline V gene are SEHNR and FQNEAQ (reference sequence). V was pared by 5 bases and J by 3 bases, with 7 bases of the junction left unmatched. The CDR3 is CASSPGTGEYYEQYF. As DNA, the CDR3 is TGTGCCAGCAGCCCCGGGACAGGGGAGTACTACGAGCAGTACTTC.

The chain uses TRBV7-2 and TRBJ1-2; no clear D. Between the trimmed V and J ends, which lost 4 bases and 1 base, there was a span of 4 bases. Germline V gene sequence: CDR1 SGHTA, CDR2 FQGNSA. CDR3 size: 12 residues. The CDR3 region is CASSSSNYGYTF. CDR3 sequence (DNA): TGTGCCAGCAGCTCGAGTAACTATGGCTACACCTTC.

CDR3 protein: CASSEDRHNEQFF. In DNA form, the CDR3 reads TGTGCCAGCAGTGAAGACAGACACAATGAGCAGTTCTTC. The genes are TRBV6-1 and TRBJ2-1, with D unclear. Germline V CDR1 and CDR2: MNHNS, SASEGT. The length of the CDR3 is 13 residues. V lost 1 base, J lost 5 bases, and 6 bases lay in between.

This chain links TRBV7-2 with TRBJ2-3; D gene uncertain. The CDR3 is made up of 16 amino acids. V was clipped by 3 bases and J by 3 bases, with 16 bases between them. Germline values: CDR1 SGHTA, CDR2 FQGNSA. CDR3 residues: CASSFPRGWATDTQYF. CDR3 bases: TGTGCCAGCAGCTTCCCCCGAGGATGGGCTACAGATACGCAGTATTTT.

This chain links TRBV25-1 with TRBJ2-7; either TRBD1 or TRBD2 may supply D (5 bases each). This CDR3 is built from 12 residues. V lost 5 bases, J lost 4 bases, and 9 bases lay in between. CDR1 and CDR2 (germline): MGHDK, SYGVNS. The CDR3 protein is CASSRGGYEQYF. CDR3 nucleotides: TGTGCCAGCAGTAGGGGCGGGTACGAGCAGTACTTC.